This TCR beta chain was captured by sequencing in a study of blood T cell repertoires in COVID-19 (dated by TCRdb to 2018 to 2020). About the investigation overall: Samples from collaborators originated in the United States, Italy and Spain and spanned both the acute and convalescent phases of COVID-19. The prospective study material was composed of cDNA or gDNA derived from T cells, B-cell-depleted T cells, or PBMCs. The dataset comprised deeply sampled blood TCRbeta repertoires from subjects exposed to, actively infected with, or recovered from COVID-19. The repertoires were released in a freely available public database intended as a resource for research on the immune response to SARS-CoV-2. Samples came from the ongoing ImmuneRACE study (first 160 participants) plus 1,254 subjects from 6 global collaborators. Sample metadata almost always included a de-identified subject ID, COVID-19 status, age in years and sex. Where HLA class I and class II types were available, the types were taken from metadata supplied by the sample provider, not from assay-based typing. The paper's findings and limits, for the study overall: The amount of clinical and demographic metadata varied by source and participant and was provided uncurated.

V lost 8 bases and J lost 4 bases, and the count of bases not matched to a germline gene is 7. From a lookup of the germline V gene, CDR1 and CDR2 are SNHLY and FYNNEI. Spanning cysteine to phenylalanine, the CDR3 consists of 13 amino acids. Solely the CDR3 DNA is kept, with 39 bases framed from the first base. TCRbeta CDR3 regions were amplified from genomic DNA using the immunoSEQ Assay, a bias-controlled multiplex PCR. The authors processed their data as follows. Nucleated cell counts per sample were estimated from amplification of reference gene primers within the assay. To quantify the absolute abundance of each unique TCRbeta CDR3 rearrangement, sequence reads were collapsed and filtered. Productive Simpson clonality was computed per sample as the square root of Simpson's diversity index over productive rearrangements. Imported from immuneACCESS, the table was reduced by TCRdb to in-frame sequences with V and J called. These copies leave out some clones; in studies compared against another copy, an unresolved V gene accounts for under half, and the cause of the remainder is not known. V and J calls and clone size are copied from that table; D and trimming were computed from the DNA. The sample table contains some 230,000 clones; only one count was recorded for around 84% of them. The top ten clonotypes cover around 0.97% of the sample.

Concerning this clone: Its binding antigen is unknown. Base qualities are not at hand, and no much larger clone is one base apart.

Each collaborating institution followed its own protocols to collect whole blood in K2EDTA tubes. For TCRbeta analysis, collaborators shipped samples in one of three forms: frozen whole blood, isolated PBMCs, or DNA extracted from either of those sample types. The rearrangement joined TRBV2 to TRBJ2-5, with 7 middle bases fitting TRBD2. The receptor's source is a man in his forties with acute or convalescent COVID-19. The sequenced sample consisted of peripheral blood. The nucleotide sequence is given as TGTGCCAGCTGGACTAGTCTTACAGAGACCCAGTACTTC. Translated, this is CASWTSLTETQYF.